These 30 T cell receptor beta chains originate from one sample sequenced in a study of OX40 agonist ivuxolimab in advanced cancers. Using immunoSEQ multiplex PCR, the repertoire was profiled, and TCRdb retains in-frame clones only, with some absent. Of around 50,000 clones in the sample, around 88% are singletons; the top ten hold about 28%. The sequences come from CD4+ or CD8+ T cells sorted from blood, collected in a trial of the OX40 agonist ivuxolimab. These receptors were collected from an adult with an advanced solid tumor such as melanoma, head and neck, liver or kidney cancer.

This clone was counted a few times. The chain has TRBV30 and TRBJ2-7; no reliable D call. The CDR3 length is 14 residues. Germline V lookup: CDR1 GTSNPN, CDR2 SVGIG (reference sequence). Trimming stripped 0 bases from V and 1 base from J, with 10 bases between. The CDR3 sequence is CAWSVRGGSYEQYF. The CDR3 nucleotides are TGTGCCTGGAGTGTACGTGGCGGTTCCTACGAGCAGTACTTC.

The chain couples TRBV28 to TRBJ1-1; no clear D gene. Trimming left V 5 bases short and J 1 base short, with 23 bases between. Germline V gives CDR1 MDHEN, CDR2 SYDVKM. The CDR3 is 18 residues long. CDR3 residues: CASSRRPGGGEGNTEAFF. The CDR3 DNA reads TGTGCCAGCAGTCGAAGGCCGGGAGGAGGCGAGGGGAACACTGAAGCTTTCTTT.

The chain uses TRBV6-5 and TRBJ2-2; D call uncertain. This CDR3 has 13 amino acids. The germline CDR1 and CDR2 sequences are MNHEY and SVGAGI. Trimming cost V 6 bases and J 0 bases, with 5 bases left between them. This chain's CDR3 is CASRAPNTGELFF. CDR3 DNA: TGTGCCAGCAGGGCTCCGAACACCGGGGAGCTGTTTTTT.

CDR3: CASSSEGYSRYDEQYF. The CDR3 coding sequence is TGTGCCAGCAGCTCAGAGGGGTACAGCCGTTACGACGAGCAGTACTTC. The V call is TRBV11-2, the J call TRBJ2-7; D might be TRBD1 or TRBD2, each matching 5 bases. Germline V gives CDR1 SGHAT, CDR2 FQNNGV. Trimming removed 4 bases from V and 5 bases from J, with 21 bases in between. CDR3 length: 16 residues. The full variable domain, its missing parts supplied by reference TRBV11-2 and TRBJ2-7, is EAGVAQSPRYKIIEKRQSVAFWCNPISGHATLYWYQQILGQGPKLLIQFQNNGVVDDSQLPKDRFSAERLKGVDSTLKIQPAKLEDSAVYLCASSSEGYSRYDEQYFGPGTRLTVT.

The J gene is TRBJ1-1, the V gene TRBV7-9, with TRBD1 as a possible D gene (5 bases). The germline CDR1 and CDR2 sequences are SEHNR and FQNEAQ (reference sequence). The V and J ends lost 5 bases and 0 bases respectively, with 10 bases between them. The CDR3 runs 14 residues. CDR3 amino acids: CASSRGEMNTEAFF. As DNA, the CDR3 is TGTGCCAGCAGCCGGGGGGAGATGAACACTGAAGCTTTCTTT.

This clone was detected a few times. This chain joins TRBV9 and TRBJ2-6; 7 positions match TRBD1. CDR1 and CDR2 (germline): SGDLS, YYNGEE. There are 17 residues in the CDR3. The junction had 6 bases not matched to a gene; V was cut back by 2 bases and J by 1 base. CDR3 protein: CASSVQTGESGANVLTF. CDR3 DNA: TGTGCCAGCAGCGTTCAAACAGGGGAATCTGGGGCCAACGTCCTGACTTTC.

The chain links TRBV27 to TRBJ1-2; perhaps TRBD1 as D (5 bases). CDR3 length: 14 residues. Per germline, CDR1 MNHEY and CDR2 SMNVEV (reference sequence). V gave up 5 bases and J gave up 1 base, with 11 bases separating them. This CDR3 is CASSPRGVNYGYTF. CDR3 sequence (DNA): TGTGCCAGCAGTCCCCGGGGGGTTAACTATGGCTACACCTTC.

This chain connects TRBV11-2 to TRBJ2-3; the match to TRBD2 covers 10 bases. The ends lost 5 bases at V and 0 bases at J; junction bases unmatched: 5. The V gene's germline CDR1 is SGHAT and CDR2 FQNNGV. The CDR3 sequence is 16 residues long. The CDR3 DNA reads TGTGCCAGCAGCCCTGGACTAGCGGAGAGCACAGATACGCAGTATTTT. Translated, it gives CASSPGLAESTDTQYF.

J is TRBJ1-3 and V is TRBV28; D is undetermined. There are 14 residues in the CDR3. Germline V gene lookup returns CDR1 MDHEN and CDR2 SYDVKM. The ends were cut back, 5 bases at V and 0 bases at J, with 8 bases in the middle. CDR3 DNA sequence: TGTGCCAGCAGTGACGGAAGCTCTGGAAACACCATATATTTT. Amino acids: CASSDGSSGNTIYF.

This rearrangement joins TRBV4-1 to TRBJ1-1; perhaps TRBD1 as D (5 bases). The CDR3 contains 17 residues. CDR1 is MGHRA, CDR2 YSYEKL, per germline. Deletions cut 4 bases from V and 2 bases from J, with 20 bases between. This CDR3 reads CASSRAASRGPNTEAFF. CDR3 coding DNA: TGCGCCAGCAGCCGAGCCGCCTCAAGGGGACCCAACACTGAAGCTTTCTTT.

The table lists this clone with a count of one. V usage is TRBV5-6 and J usage is TRBJ1-4, with D perhaps TRBD1 (6 bases). This CDR3 is 14 amino acids long. V lost 4 bases and J lost 6, with 13 bases in between. Looked up from germline, CDR1 is SGHDT and CDR2 is YYEEEE. The CDR3 DNA follows: TGTGCCAGCAGCCCAGGGGTGGCGGATGAAAAACTGTTTTTT. Protein product: CASSPGVADEKLFF.

The chain is built from TRBV30 and TRBJ2-7; TRBD2 might be the D (5 bases). Looked up from germline, CDR1 is GTSNPN and CDR2 is SVGIG (reference sequence). V lost 2 bases to trimming and J lost 0 bases, with 11 bases between them. The CDR3 loop spans 14 amino acids. The CDR3 DNA follows: TGTGCCTGGAGTCCGGGAACGAGCTCCTACGAGCAGTACTTC. Its translation: CAWSPGTSSYEQYF.

V gene TRBV7-2 combines with J gene TRBJ2-1; 7 bases are shared with TRBD1. With 3 bases clipped from V and 9 bases from J, the junction kept 5 bases outside the gene matches. Germline V gives CDR1 SGHTA, CDR2 FQGNSA. This CDR3 is built from 13 residues. The CDR3 sequence: CASSFGDRGEQFF. CDR3 sequence (DNA): TGTGCCAGCAGCTTTGGGGACAGAGGTGAGCAGTTCTTC.

The chain combines TRBV7-8 with TRBJ2-1, with TRBD1 identical over 8 bases. V lost 6 bases and J lost 7; bases outside the gene matches: 2. Germline V gives CDR1 SGHVS, CDR2 FQNEAQ. There are 12 residues in the CDR3. CDR3 DNA: TGTGCCAGCAGAAACAGGGGGAATGAGCAGTTCTTC. It translates to CASRNRGNEQFF.

The V gene is TRBV7-9, the J gene TRBJ1-2; D remains unclear. V was trimmed by 4 bases and J by 8 bases, leaving 5 bases between them. This CDR3 comprises 10 residues. Per the germline V gene, CDR1 is SEHNR and CDR2 is FQNEAQ (reference sequence). This CDR3 is CASSSVGYTF. CDR3 DNA sequence: TGTGCCAGCAGCTCAGTAGGCTACACCTTC.

The J gene is TRBJ2-5, the V gene TRBV19; perhaps TRBD2 as D (7 bases). V lost 7 bases, J lost 0 bases, and 12 bases lay in between. CDR3 length: 14 residues. CDR1 and CDR2 (germline): LNHDA, SQIVND (reference sequence). The CDR3, as DNA: TGTGCCAGTAACGCGGGGGCCTACCAAGAGACCCAGTACTTC. This codes for CASNAGAYQETQYF. Looking up the rest from reference TRBV19 and TRBJ2-5 gives the full variable domain: DGGITQSPKYLFRKEGQNVTLSCEQNLNHDAMYWYRQDPGQGLRLIYYSQIVNDFQKGDIAEGYSVSREKKESFPLTVTSAQKNPTAFYLCASNAGAYQETQYFGPGTRLLVL.

The J gene is TRBJ1-1, the V gene TRBV28; the match to TRBD1 covers 9 bases. The CDR3 spans 12 residues. Germline loops: CDR1 MDHEN, CDR2 SYDVKM. The junction had 2 bases not matched to a gene; V was cut back by 6 bases and J by 6 bases. The CDR3 protein is CASRGTGSEAFF. Written as DNA, the CDR3 is TGTGCCAGCAGAGGGACAGGGTCTGAAGCTTTCTTT.

The chain joins TRBV5-6 to TRBJ1-1, with D unresolved. The CDR3 sequence is 13 residues long. Germline V lookup: CDR1 SGHDT, CDR2 YYEEEE. The V end was cut by 4 bases, the J end by 4 bases, with 11 bases between. The CDR3 coding sequence is TGTGCCAGCAGCCCGGACCGGTTCACTGAAGCTTTCTTT. The encoded protein is CASSPDRFTEAFF.

The chain uses TRBV5-4 and TRBJ1-2; unclear D gene. V dropped 0 bases and J dropped 3 bases, with 6 bases sitting between them. Germline loops: CDR1 SGHNT, CDR2 YYREEE (reference sequence). The CDR3 sequence is 13 residues long. CDR3 coding DNA: TGTGCCAGCAGCTTGGGAAGCCACTATGGCTACACCTTC. Translated: CASSLGSHYGYTF.

The chain joins TRBV28 to TRBJ2-7; the D call may be TRBD1 or TRBD2 (5 bases each). CDR1 and CDR2 from the germline V gene are MDHEN and SYDVKM. The CDR3 spans 15 residues. Trimming stripped 8 bases from V and 2 bases from J, with 19 bases between. CDR3 sequence: CASAPTGTYPYEQYF. In nucleotides, the CDR3 is TGTGCCAGCGCTCCGACCGGGACGTACCCCTACGAGCAGTACTTC.

The chain joins TRBV6-9 to TRBJ2-1; D gene ambiguous. This CDR3 has 11 residues. The germline V gene has CDR1 MNHGY and CDR2 SVAAGI. V lost 9 bases and J 13 bases, leaving 16 bases between the germline ends. The DNA of the CDR3 is TGTGCCAGTCCGAAGGTTCACGCTCAGTTCTTC. This sequence encodes CASPKVHAQFF.

The chain carries TRBV9 and TRBJ1-3; D possibly corresponds to TRBD1 (5 bases). The germline V and J ends were trimmed by 7 bases and 4 bases, with 15 bases remaining between them. CDR1 is SGDLS, CDR2 YYNGEE, per germline. This CDR3 is 14 amino acids long. The CDR3 DNA reads as TGTGCCAGCGGCGGGGGGAGTGCAGGAAACACCATATATTTT. It is translated as CASGGGSAGNTIYF. The variable domain in full, with the rest retrieved from reference TRBV9 and TRBJ1-3, is DSGVTQTPKHLITATGQRVTLRCSPRSGDLSVYWYQQSLDQGLQFLIQYYNGEERAKGNILERFSAQQFPDLHSELNLSSLELGDSALYFCASGGGSAGNTIYFGEGSWLTVV.

This chain joins TRBV7-9 and TRBJ2-1, with unresolved D. The CDR3 is made up of 12 amino acids. Trimming removed 8 bases at V and 10 bases at J, with 15 bases between. From germline, CDR1 is SEHNR and CDR2 FQNEAQ (reference sequence). The CDR3 sequence is CASPTPGSEQFF. CDR3 nucleotide sequence: TGTGCCAGCCCGACACCGGGCAGCGAGCAGTTCTTC.

This chain uses TRBV16 with TRBJ1-2; TRBD1 is a possible D gene (6 bases). In germline, CDR1 is KGHSY, CDR2 FQNENV. The CDR3 totals 14 residues. Between the trimmed V and J ends, which lost 0 bases and 6 bases, there was a span of 11 bases. In DNA form, the CDR3 reads TGTGCCAGCAGCCAATCGTTCCAGGGGAATGGCTACACCTTC. This gives the protein CASSQSFQGNGYTF. Full variable domain (missing parts from reference TRBV16 and TRBJ1-2): GEEVAQTPKHLVRGEGQKAKLYCAPIKGHSYVFWYQQVLKNEFKFLISFQNENVFDETGMPKERFSAKCLPNSPCSLEIQATKLEDSAVYFCASSQSFQGNGYTFGSGTRLTVV.

The chain employs TRBV29-1 and TRBJ2-3, with D possibly TRBD2 on 6 matching bases. The CDR3 is 14 amino acids. Germline V lookup: CDR1 SQVTM, CDR2 ANQGSEA. Between the trimmed V and J ends, which lost 2 bases and 1 base, there was a span of 10 bases. CDR3 DNA sequence: TGCAGCGTTGAAAAGGGCGGGGGCACAGATACGCAGTATTTT. It specifies CSVEKGGGTDTQYF.

The chain links TRBV5-1 to TRBJ2-5, with D tentatively TRBD2 (7 bases). V lost 5 bases to trimming and J lost 2 bases, with 19 bases between them. From germline, CDR1 is SGHRS and CDR2 YFSETQ. The CDR3 spans 16 residues. The DNA of the CDR3 is TGCGCCAGCAGTGATGGGGGGGGCGCAGGGCAAGAGACCCAGTACTTC. Encoded protein: CASSDGGGAGQETQYF. Variable domain in full (rest from reference TRBV5-1 and TRBJ2-5): KAGVTQTPRYLIKTRGQQVTLSCSPISGHRSVSWYQQTPGQGLQFLFEYFSETQRNKGNFPGRFSGRQFSNSRSEMNVSTLELGDSALYLCASSDGGGAGQETQYFGPGTRLLVL.

The chain joins TRBV5-6 to TRBJ1-1, with a tentative D call TRBD1 (5 bases). V shed 0 bases and J shed 0 bases, with 15 bases lying between them. This CDR3 is built from 17 residues. Looked up from germline, CDR1 is SGHDT and CDR2 is YYEEEE. The CDR3 nucleotides read TGTGCCAGCAGCTTGGCCAATCTCGGGACGGTGAACACTGAAGCTTTCTTT. Residues: CASSLANLGTVNTEAFF.

V and J are TRBV19 and TRBJ2-1; 7 bases line up with TRBD2. This CDR3 is 16 amino acids long. Trimming took 1 base from V and 7 from J; bases not matched to a gene: 10. Germline V gene data show CDR1 as LNHDA and CDR2 as SQIVND (reference sequence). The CDR3: CASSIGGRAYTNEQFF. CDR3 DNA: TGTGCCAGTAGTATAGGGGGGAGGGCCTACACGAATGAGCAGTTCTTC.

This clone appeared once. The genes are TRBV7-9 and TRBJ2-1, with D unresolved. CDR3 length: 15 residues. CDR1 and CDR2 (germline): SEHNR, FQNEAQ (reference sequence). The V and J ends lost 3 bases and 2 bases respectively, with 11 bases between them. The CDR3, as DNA: TGTGCCAGCAGCTTTTCCAGCGACCCCTACAATGAGCAGTTCTTC. It encodes CASSFSSDPYNEQFF. Variable domain in full (rest from reference TRBV7-9 and TRBJ2-1): DTGVSQNPRHKITKRGQNVTFRCDPISEHNRLYWYRQTLGQGPEFLTYFQNEAQLEKSRLLSDRFSAERPKGSFSTLEIQRTEQGDSAMYLCASSFSSDPYNEQFFGPGTRLTVL.

The chain is built from TRBV5-6 and TRBJ2-2, with 8 nucleotides matching TRBD1. J lost 7 bases, V lost 5 bases, and 10 bases had no gene match. CDR1 is SGHDT, CDR2 YYEEEE, per germline. The length of the CDR3 is 15 residues. The CDR3 DNA is TGTGCCAGCAGACCCGGACAGGGAGTCCTCGGGGAGCTGTTTTTT. Translated, it gives CASRPGQGVLGELFF.